This record looks at one T cell receptor beta chain sequence and its context. This specimen belongs to a study of blood T cell repertoires in COVID-19. Overall study context: Sources were T cells, B-cell-depleted T cells, or PBMCs; the material itself was cDNA or gDNA.

Methods used by the authors: Estimated nucleated cell counts came from reference gene primer amplification. The data were produced by immunoSEQ multiplex PCR, yet TCRdb's version contains in-frame clones alone and is incomplete. The D gene and trimming were derived from the DNA, and the V and J assignments and clone size from that table. The repertoire holds around 200,000 clones, about nine tenths seen once, with around 1.6% in the top ten. Between the trimmed V and J ends, which lost 3 bases and 2 bases, there was a span of 13 bases. Germline lookup yields CDR1 ENHRY and CDR2 SYGVKD. CDR3 length equals 15 residues.

Sequencing input: peripheral blood. The receptor was derived from a man aged 18 to 29 with active or convalescent COVID-19. The chain uses TRBV10-3 and TRBJ1-2; D is perhaps TRBD1 (5 bases). The CDR3 nucleotides are TGTGCCATCAGTGAAGGAGGGGCAATAAACTATGGCTACACCTTC. Translation gives CAISEGGAINYGYTF.